This TCR beta chain was found in a study of OX40 agonist ivuxolimab in advanced cancers. Only in-frame clones appear in the TCRdb table, and some are missing; sequencing was by immunoSEQ multiplex PCR. The table includes about 81,000 clones, 88% detected once. V was clipped by 0 bases and J by 3 bases, with 13 bases between them. The CDR3 totals 16 residues. Germline V CDR1 and CDR2: LGHNA, YNFKEQ. There are a few counts of this clone. This specimen consisted of CD4+ or CD8+ T cells sorted from blood, obtained in a trial of the OX40 agonist ivuxolimab. This sequence originates from an adult with an advanced solid tumor such as melanoma, head and neck, liver or kidney cancer. The V call is TRBV4-2, the J call TRBJ2-3; either TRBD1 or TRBD2 may supply D (5 bases each). The chain's CDR3 is CASSQDMVGETDTQYF. In DNA, the CDR3 is TGTGCCAGCAGCCAAGATATGGTAGGGGAGACAGATACGCAGTATTTT.